This TCR beta chain was sequenced in a study of blood T cells in healthy people across ages. As for this clonotype: What it binds is not known. One end of the junction is discordant with germline, which a read error may explain.

Overall study findings and caveats: Expanded clonotype shifts may have been confounded, as the donors had an unknown CMV status.

A second PCR of about 6 to 11 cycles used a sample-barcoded 5' primer and a J-beta primer mix. Each cDNA molecule carried a tag from a template-switch adaptor that contained 12 random nucleotides. TCRdb reprocessed the 5' RACE reads via MiXCR and lists one record per CDR3 protein. The table has about 1,400,000 distinct CDR3 sequences, roughly 40% seen once. The sequence was collected from a woman between 18 and 29 years old in good health. Specimen: blood.

The DNA of the CDR3 is TGCGCCAGCATGCCCCGAGGGCTCCCCACAGATACGCGGTATTTT. It codes for CASMPRGLPTDTRYF. The chain couples TRBV5-1 to TRBJ2-3; D perhaps matches TRBD2 (5 bases). The germline gives CDR1 SGHRS, CDR2 YFSETQ. This CDR3 comprises 15 residues.